Following are 14 T cell receptor beta chains from one sample sequenced in a study of T cells in Graves' hyperthyroidism and ophthalmopathy. The investigators amplified TCR beta CDR3 regions from RNA transcripts. The HTBI primer set served for first-round RT-PCR of the TCR CDR3. MiXCR, applied by TCRdb to the multiplex PCR reads, yields one record per CDR3 protein. The table has under 200,000 distinct CDR3 sequences, over 8% seen once. The sample taken for sequencing was blood. All receptors come from a woman between 18 and 29 years old with Graves' hyperthyroidism that later progressed to Graves' ophthalmopathy.

This clonotype was recorded many times. CDR3 amino acids: CATQGGSPLHF. The CDR3 bases are TGTGCCACCCAGGGGGGGTCACCCCTCCACTTT. This chain joins TRBV2 and TRBJ1-6, with 7 bases fitting TRBD1. The junction had 4 bases not matched to a gene; V was cut back by 10 bases and J by 10 bases. The CDR3 covers 11 residues. Germline assignment: CDR1 SNHLY and CDR2 FYNNEI.

In the case of this clonotype: A much bigger clone sits one base away, suggesting this may be a read error. The chain carries TRBV5-1 and TRBJ2-7; 7 bases are a match to TRBD2. Germline V lookup: CDR1 SGHRS, CDR2 YFSETQ. This CDR3 has 15 amino acids. The CDR3 loop reads CASNQNLGGPYEQHF. The CDR3 coding sequence is TGCGCCAGCAACCAAAACTTGGGAGGGCCCTACGAGCAGCACTTC.

This chain links TRBV20-1 with TRBJ2-7; D unclear. Germline CDR1 and CDR2: DFQATT and SNEGSKA (reference sequence). The V end lost 1 base, the J end lost 5 bases, and 6 bases lay between the germline ends. The CDR3 contains 11 residues. CDR3 DNA sequence: TGCAGTGCTAGAGGGCCGAACGAGCAGTACTTC. Translated, it gives CSARGPNEQYF.

This clonotype was seen ten or more times. The chain joins TRBV28 to TRBJ1-4; D may be TRBD1 (5 bases). This CDR3 contains 14 residues. Between the trimmed V and J ends, which lost 7 bases and 7 bases, there was a span of 16 bases. Germline V CDR1 and CDR2: MDHEN, SYDVKM. The CDR3 DNA sequence: TGTGCCAGCAATACAAGAAGGGGTACTGAAAAACTGTTTTTT. It codes for CASNTRRGTEKLFF.

This clonotype was recorded at least ten times. V is TRBV28 and J is TRBJ1-2, with D unclear. The germline V gene has CDR1 MDHEN and CDR2 SYDVKM. The CDR3 totals 19 residues. The V end was cut by 3 bases, the J end by 4 bases, with 27 bases between. Here the CDR3 DNA reads TGTGCCAGCAGTTTGGATGTCATTTTTGTCCCTCTAAAGACCTATGGCTACACCTTC. Translation gives CASSLDVIFVPLKTYGYTF.

In its sample, this clonotype was seen many times. The chain uses TRBV12-3 or TRBV12-4 and TRBJ1-2; D perhaps matches TRBD1 (5 bases). Trimming took off 6 bases at V and 2 bases at J, with 16 bases between the two ends. The CDR3 spans 15 residues. CDR3 amino acids: CASRGGIGENYGYTF. The CDR3 bases are TGTGCCAGCAGGGGGGGTATCGGTGAAAACTATGGCTACACCTTC.

The rearrangement links TRBV7-3 to TRBJ2-4, with a tentative D call TRBD2 (6 bases). The CDR3 extends over 15 amino acids. Germline-derived CDR1 and CDR2 are SGHTA and FQGTGA. Trimming took off 2 bases at V and 7 bases at J, with 15 bases between the two ends. CDR3 nucleotide sequence: TGTGCCAGCAGCTTAGATGGACGGAGGGGTAACATTCAGTACTTC. Protein sequence: CASSLDGRRGNIQYF.

As regards this clonotype: Since a much larger clone is just one base distant, this may be a read error. The rearrangement links TRBV2 to TRBJ1-4; 9 bases agree with TRBD1. Unmatched junction bases numbered 14, after V lost 5 bases and J lost 4 bases. CDR1 is SNHLY and CDR2 is FYNNEI in the germline V gene. The CDR3 sequence is 18 residues long. CDR3 nucleotides: TGTGCCAGCAGTAACGAATCAAAAGGGACAGGGCTTAATGAAAAACTGTTTTTT. Its protein is CASSNESKGTGLNEKLFF.

There are many counts of this clonotype. The chain combines TRBV20-1 with TRBJ2-1, with TRBD1 as a possible D gene (6 bases). V was pared by 3 bases and J by 2 bases, with 20 bases between. Germline-derived CDR1 and CDR2 are DFQATT and SNEGSKA (reference sequence). CDR3 length: 17 amino acids. CDR3 DNA sequence: TGCAGTGCTAGCCCCATAACAGGGATGGGACCCTACAATGAGCAGTTCTTC. Encoded protein: CSASPITGMGPYNEQFF.

The chain is built from TRBV24-1 and TRBJ2-3; TRBD1 matches 10 bases. Germline V lookup: CDR1 KGHDR, CDR2 SFDVKD. The CDR3 runs to 16 residues. The V and J ends lost 4 bases and 0 bases, in that order; junction bases with no gene match: 3. CDR3 residues: CATSDRQGASTDTQYF. Here the CDR3 DNA reads TGTGCCACCAGTGACCGACAGGGGGCAAGCACAGATACGCAGTATTTT.

There are many counts of this clonotype. The gene calls are TRBV7-9 and TRBJ1-1; D is undetermined. The CDR3 totals 11 residues. Trimming took off 5 bases at V and 7 bases at J, with 8 bases between the two ends. Per the germline V gene, CDR1 is SEHNR and CDR2 is FQNEAQ (reference sequence). CDR3 sequence: CASSAGYEAFF. Here the CDR3 DNA reads TGTGCCAGCAGCGCCGGGTATGAAGCTTTCTTT. The entire variable domain, with the rest obtained from reference TRBV7-9 and TRBJ1-1, is as follows: DTGVSQNPRHKITKRGQNVTFRCDPISEHNRLYWYRQTLGQGPEFLTYFQNEAQLEKSRLLSDRFSAERPKGSFSTLEIQRTEQGDSAMYLCASSAGYEAFFGQGTRLTVV.

This clonotype was picked up many times. A read error may account for a junction end that differs from germline. V is TRBV13 and J is TRBJ2-2; 11 nucleotides align to TRBD1. Per the germline V gene, CDR1 is PRHDT and CDR2 is FYEKMQ (reference sequence). The CDR3 has 15 amino acids. The CDR3 DNA is TGTGCCAGCAGCCTAGGACAGGGGGCGCCCCGGGAGCTGTTTTTT. Its protein product is CASSLGQGAPRELFF.

Only a few counts were recorded for this clonotype. V gene TRBV4-1 combines with J gene TRBJ2-1; maybe TRBD2 (6 bases). Trimming left V 4 bases short and J 9 bases short, with 16 bases between. Germline CDR1 MGHRA, CDR2 YSYEKL. This CDR3 comprises 14 residues. The CDR3 nucleotides read TGCGCCAGCAGCCCCCATTGGGGGGAAATTGAGCAGTTCTTC. Protein product: CASSPHWGEIEQFF.

This clonotype has ten or more counts. V and J are TRBV2 and TRBJ2-1; 10 bases are a match to TRBD2. Germline CDR1 reads SNHLY; CDR2 reads FYNNEI. The CDR3 is made up of 15 amino acids. The V segment lost 2 bases and the J segment 7 bases; nucleotides outside the gene matches: 5. The DNA for the CDR3 is TGTGCCAGCAGTGAATCTAGCGGGAGTAGGAATGAGCAGTTCTTC. As protein: CASSESSGSRNEQFF.